A single sample gave rise to the 18 T cell receptor beta chains below, sequenced in a study of relationships among human T cell subsets. TCR alpha and beta CDR3s were amplified from mRNA by semiquantitative ARM-PCR. Exponential amplification used communal superprimers after tagged nested gene-specific primers in ARM-PCR. A single record per CDR3 protein comes from TCRdb applying MiXCR to the multiplex PCR reads. The table has over 14,000 distinct CDR3 sequences, less than 80% seen once. Source material: total T cells sorted from blood. The receptor set was obtained from a man aged 35 to 55 in good health.

The chain employs TRBV18 and TRBJ1-1; no firm D call. Germline CDR1 and CDR2: KGHSH and LQKENI. V gave up 0 bases and J gave up 5 bases, with 7 bases separating them. There are 13 residues in the CDR3. DNA of the CDR3: TGTGCCAGCTCACCACCCCCGGGGACTGAAGCTTTCTTT. This encodes CASSPPPGTEAFF.

This clonotype has only a few counts. The chain recombines TRBV10-3 with TRBJ1-5; weak D call: TRBD1 (5 bases). The germline CDR1 and CDR2 sequences are ENHRY and SYGVKD. V was pared by 4 bases and J by 0 bases, with 7 bases between. The CDR3 is 14 amino acids. CDR3: CAISGQNSNQPQHF. Written as DNA, the CDR3 is TGTGCCATCAGTGGACAGAATAGCAATCAGCCCCAGCATTTT.

J is TRBJ2-7 and V is TRBV29-1, with 7 bases that match TRBD1. There are 12 residues in the CDR3. J gave up 2 bases and V 4 bases, and 2 bases lay outside the gene matches. The V gene's germline CDR1 is SQVTM and CDR2 ANQGSEA. The CDR3 DNA reads TGCAGCGTTGTCCAGGGGGCCTACGAGCAGTACTTC. This translates into CSVVQGAYEQYF.

The chain couples TRBV29-1 to TRBJ2-7; TRBD2 might be the D (5 bases). The CDR3 length is 12 residues. V was clipped by 1 base and J by 7 bases, with 11 bases between them. CDR1 SQVTM and CDR2 ANQGSEA come from the germline V gene. CDR3 DNA: TGCAGCGTTGAAGGCGATCGGGAAGAGCAGTACTTC. Translation gives CSVEGDREEQYF.

Remarks on this clonotype: The germline gene is not matched at one end of the junction; a read error may be the cause. The J gene is TRBJ2-1, the V gene TRBV10-3; D is possibly TRBD1 (5 bases). CDR3 length: 12 residues. Germline-derived CDR1 and CDR2 are ENHRY and SYGVKD. CDR3 DNA sequence: TGCGCCAGCGATCAGGGAAACAATGAGCAGTTCTTC. This sequence encodes CASDQGNNEQFF.

The chain uses TRBV12-3 or TRBV12-4 and TRBJ2-7; D unresolved. Between the trimmed V and J ends, which lost 4 bases and 0 bases, there was a span of 10 bases. The CDR3 covers 14 residues. The DNA for the CDR3 is TGTGCCAGCAGTTCTGTCAGAAGCTCCTACGAGCAGTACTTC. Its translation: CASSSVRSSYEQYF.

Only a few counts were recorded for this clonotype. This chain joins TRBV4-1 and TRBJ2-3, with TRBD2 matching 10 bases. This CDR3 is built from 15 residues. Trimming removed 1 base from V and 6 bases from J; junction bases left unmatched: 4. Germline V gene data show CDR1 as MGHRA and CDR2 as YSYEKL. The DNA for the CDR3 is TGCGCCAGCAGCCAAGTGCGTAGCGGGGGGGATACGCAGTATTTT. Protein product: CASSQVRSGGDTQYF.

This CDR3 reads CASSQSSLVSPNSPLHF. The CDR3 coding sequence is TGCGCCAGCAGCCAGTCAAGCCTTGTCAGCCCAAATTCACCCCTCCACTTT. This sequence joins TRBV4-1 and TRBJ1-6; D remains ambiguous. The CDR3 spans 17 residues. Trimming removed 3 bases from V and 7 bases from J, with 19 bases in between. The germline V gene has CDR1 MGHRA and CDR2 YSYEKL.

This clonotype has just a few counts. J is TRBJ2-4 and V is TRBV7-8; 9 nucleotides align to TRBD1. The CDR3 is 17 amino acids. V lost 4 bases and J lost 2; bases outside the gene matches: 9. Germline values: CDR1 SGHVS, CDR2 FQNEAQ. CDR3 residues: CASSSWTGDLPKNIQYF. The CDR3 DNA reads as TGTGCCAGCAGCTCTTGGACAGGGGATTTACCCAAAAACATTCAGTACTTC.

The chain combines TRBV20-1 with TRBJ2-3; 9 bases align to TRBD2. The J segment lost 5 bases and the V segment lost 6 bases, leaving 12 bases of the junction unmatched. Germline CDR1 and CDR2: DFQATT and SNEGSKA (reference sequence). The CDR3 loop spans 15 amino acids. CDR3 in amino acids: CSAGSSGAAQDTQYF. The CDR3 coding sequence is TGCAGTGCGGGATCTAGCGGGGCAGCACAAGATACGCAGTATTTT.

V and J are TRBV6-5 and TRBJ2-7; no definite D call. Germline lookup yields CDR1 MNHEY and CDR2 SVGAGI. This CDR3 comprises 13 residues. V lost 2 bases, J lost 0 bases, and 5 bases lay in between. The CDR3 is CASSYGPSYEQYF. CDR3 DNA sequence: TGTGCCAGCAGTTACGGGCCCTCCTACGAGCAGTACTTC.

This chain uses TRBV2 with TRBJ2-5; D is possibly TRBD2 (7 bases). The CDR3 spans 14 residues. Germline V CDR1 and CDR2: SNHLY, FYNNEI. V was shortened by 4 bases and J by 5 bases, with 14 bases between the two germline ends. The CDR3 DNA is TGTGCCAGCAGTGCGGCACGGGGGGCTGAGACCCAGTACTTC. It encodes CASSAARGAETQYF.

The J gene is TRBJ2-5, the V gene TRBV5-1; D tentatively reads TRBD1 or TRBD2 (5 bases each). The CDR3 consists of 13 residues. The V gene lost 3 bases and the J gene lost 5 bases, with 11 bases spanning the gap. The germline V gene encodes CDR1 SGHRS and CDR2 YFSETQ. CDR3 protein: CASSSSGTETQYF. In nucleotides, the CDR3 is TGCGCCAGCAGCTCGAGTGGGACGGAGACCCAGTACTTC.

Only one count was recorded for this clonotype. CDR3: CASSISGSYNEQFF. In DNA form, the CDR3 reads TGTGCCAGCAGCATTAGCGGGAGTTACAATGAGCAGTTCTTC. The chain carries TRBV11-2 and TRBJ2-1; 9 bases agree with TRBD2. This CDR3 spans 14 amino acids. Trimming took 5 bases from V and 4 from J; bases not matched to a gene: 3. Germline V gene sequence: CDR1 SGHAT, CDR2 FQNNGV.

This clonotype appeared a single time. The V and J genes are TRBV19 and TRBJ2-1; 8 nucleotides align to TRBD1. Germline V gene lookup returns CDR1 LNHDA and CDR2 SQIVND (reference sequence). The CDR3 is 14 residues long. Losses at the gene ends were 5 bases for V and 4 bases for J; bases not matched to a gene: 4. The CDR3 spells CASSPDRGYNEQFF. The CDR3 DNA is TGTGCCAGTAGTCCCGACAGGGGATACAATGAGCAGTTCTTC. Variable domain in full (rest from reference TRBV19 and TRBJ2-1): DGGITQSPKYLFRKEGQNVTLSCEQNLNHDAMYWYRQDPGQGLRLIYYSQIVNDFQKGDIAEGYSVSREKKESFPLTVTSAQKNPTAFYLCASSPDRGYNEQFFGPGTRLTVL.

The J gene is TRBJ2-7, the V gene TRBV27, with D perhaps TRBD1 (6 bases). V lost 6 bases and J lost 3, with 18 bases in between. The CDR3 totals 15 residues. Germline loops: CDR1 MNHEY, CDR2 SMNVEV (reference sequence). CDR3 sequence: CASSRSSRGFYEQYF. The CDR3 DNA reads as TGTGCCAGCAGCCGCTCTAGTAGGGGGTTCTACGAGCAGTACTTC.

The chain couples TRBV10-3 to TRBJ1-1; unclear D gene. In germline, CDR1 is ENHRY, CDR2 SYGVKD. V was trimmed by 0 bases and J by 4 bases, leaving 12 bases between them. The CDR3 contains 15 residues. CDR3: CAISESEGRTTEAFF. CDR3 coding DNA: TGTGCCATCAGTGAGTCGGAGGGTAGGACCACTGAAGCTTTCTTT.

This clonotype appeared a single time. The chain has TRBV21-1 and TRBJ2-5; the table's D call of TRBD1 was not tested on the DNA. TRBV21-1 is classified as a pseudogene. This CDR3 spans 15 amino acids. The DNA for the CDR3 is TGTGCCAGCAGCCCCGGGGGCAGGGGTTCAGAGACCCAGTACTTC. This codes for CASSPGGRGSETQYF.